This T cell receptor beta chain was found in a study of T cells in narcolepsy. At the level of the study: Healthy controls were enrolled alongside patients with narcolepsy type 1 or type 2. Study-level points and caveats: Comparing one patient's CSF and blood CD4+ clonotypes highlighted HCRT- and TRIB2-specific autoreactive clonotypes. Some memory CD4+ repertoires had no autoreactive clone sequences. Reportedly, autoreactive clonotypes were serially detected in patients' blood but not controls'.

Comment on this clone: No antigen is known for it. Its ends do not fully match the called genes, so a read error is possible.

The CDR3 is 16 amino acids. Germline V CDR1 and CDR2: SGHRS, YFSETQ. The table came from immunoSEQ multiplex PCR; TCRdb's copy has only in-frame clones and leaves some out. Of fewer than 30,000 clones in the sample, 75% to 90% were seen once. The sequenced sample was CD45RA- memory CD4+ T cells from PBMCs. V is TRBV5-1 and J is TRBJ2-3; 10 nucleotides agree with TRBD2. The receptor was isolated from a human donor with narcolepsy. CDR3 residues: CASSFHQREGTNTQYF. The CDR3 coding sequence is TGCGCCAGCAGCTTCCATCAGCGGGAGGGCACAAATACGCAGTATTTT.